Each of the 28 T cell receptor beta chains below was sequenced from the same sample in a study of human T cells and chemical hapten exposure. Documented time point: pre-sensitization, week 0. Documented treatment: therapeutic diphenylcyclopropenone sensitization with weekly scalp DPC. Using its own MiXCR run on the RACE reads, TCRdb lists one record per CDR3 protein. This table holds 350,000 to 400,000 distinct CDR3 sequences, 4.5% to 5.5% found once. The sample consisted of whole blood, taken in connection with sensitization to the hapten diphenylcyclopropenone (DPC). All receptors derive from a woman between 45 and 60 years old with alopecia areata. Some clones in this sample may be carry-over from other donors' samples.

Only a few counts were recorded for this clonotype. The CDR3 DNA sequence: TGTGCCAGCTCAACTGGGGGGACAGTCCGAGAGACCCAGTACTTC. The encoded protein is CASSTGGTVRETQYF. V and J are TRBV3-1 and TRBJ2-5, with TRBD1 as a possible D gene (7 bases). CDR3 length: 15 amino acids. V was pared by 8 bases and J by 4 bases, with 20 bases between. Per germline, CDR1 LGHDT and CDR2 YNNKEL (reference sequence).

This clonotype was recorded at least ten times. The genes are TRBV7-2 and TRBJ2-3; 12 nucleotides line up with TRBD2. V dropped 4 bases and J dropped 4; count of bases not matched to a gene: 6. This CDR3 has 16 amino acids. Germline lookup yields CDR1 SGHTA and CDR2 FQGNSA. Written as DNA, the CDR3 is TGTGCCAGCAGCTCGACTAGCGGGAGTCTTGCAGATACGCAGTATTTT. Amino acids: CASSSTSGSLADTQYF.

This clonotype was counted between two and nine times. The chain carries TRBV7-9 and TRBJ1-3, with D unclear. CDR1 and CDR2 (germline): SEHNR, FQNEAQ (reference sequence). Trimming pared 6 bases from V and 0 bases from J, leaving 12 bases between. This CDR3 is 15 amino acids long. CDR3 region: CASSHDGNSGNTIYF. As DNA, the CDR3 is TGTGCCAGCAGTCACGACGGTAACTCTGGAAACACCATATATTTT.

This chain uses TRBV9 with TRBJ1-1; D possibly corresponds to TRBD1 (6 bases). This CDR3 comprises 15 residues. The germline CDR1 and CDR2 sequences are SGDLS and YYNGEE. V lost 4 bases to trimming and J lost 5 bases, with 18 bases between them. CDR3: CASSRAGGRSTEAFF. CDR3 bases: TGTGCCAGCAGCCGAGCGGGGGGCAGGTCGACTGAAGCTTTCTTT.

The rearrangement joins TRBV5-1 to TRBJ2-7, with a weak D call TRBD1 (6 bases). Germline CDR1 SGHRS, CDR2 YFSETQ. Between the trimmed V and J ends, which lost 3 bases and 6 bases, there was a span of 13 bases. The CDR3 has 13 amino acids. This CDR3 reads CASSSTGNREQYF. In DNA form, the CDR3 reads TGCGCCAGCAGCTCCACAGGGAACCGCGAGCAGTACTTC.

This clonotype was seen more than once but under ten times. The chain employs TRBV10-1 and TRBJ2-5; D not certain. Germline-derived CDR1 and CDR2 are WNHNN and SYGVQD (reference sequence). V lost 3 bases, J lost 2 bases, and 7 bases lay in between. This CDR3 is built from 13 residues. The CDR3 reads CASSDSHQETQYF. CDR3 DNA: TGCGCCAGCAGTGATTCTCATCAAGAGACCCAGTACTTC.

The table lists this clonotype with a few counts. The chain links TRBV12-5 to TRBJ1-5, with 8 bases aligning to TRBD1. The germline V gene encodes CDR1 LGHNT and CDR2 FRNRAP. The junction had 14 bases not matched to a gene; V was cut back by 5 bases and J by 5 bases. The CDR3 covers 17 residues. Here the CDR3 DNA reads TGTGCTAGTGGTGTGACCGGGACAGGCGCAGGGGATCAGCCCCAGCATTTT. Protein sequence: CASGVTGTGAGDQPQHF.

V and J are TRBV6-6 and TRBJ2-1; tentatively, D is TRBD2 (6 bases). Trimming took 4 bases from V and 6 from J, leaving 16 bases between them. This CDR3 is built from 15 residues. Germline values: CDR1 MNHNY, CDR2 SVGAGI (reference sequence). CDR3 in amino acids: CASSWSGRSINEQFF. CDR3 coding DNA: TGTGCCAGCAGTTGGTCCGGGAGATCAATCAATGAGCAGTTCTTC.

At least ten counts were recorded for this clonotype. The rearrangement joins TRBV24-1 to TRBJ2-3; the D gene is possibly TRBD1 (5 bases). V was clipped by 3 bases and J by 6 bases, with 15 bases between them. This CDR3 has 15 residues. In germline, CDR1 is KGHDR, CDR2 SFDVKD. Here the CDR3 reads CATSDPKTAADTQYF. The CDR3 DNA reads TGTGCCACCAGTGATCCAAAGACAGCCGCGGATACGCAGTATTTT.

This clonotype was counted many times. The chain recombines TRBV29-1 with TRBJ2-1; 13 bases fit TRBD2. The germline V gene has CDR1 SQVTM and CDR2 ANQGSEA. Trimming removed 3 bases from V and 8 bases from J; junction bases left unmatched: 4. The CDR3 is made up of 14 amino acids. DNA for the CDR3: TGCAGCGTTGAGGGACTAGCGGGAAAGGATGAGCAGTTCTTC. This sequence encodes CSVEGLAGKDEQFF.

The chain links TRBV5-1 to TRBJ2-5; D is uncertain. Trimming removed 1 base at V and 2 bases at J, with 6 bases between. The CDR3 extends over 13 amino acids. Germline V lookup: CDR1 SGHRS, CDR2 YFSETQ. The CDR3 DNA reads TGCGCCAGCAGCTTGCAACAGCAAGAGACCCAGTACTTC. It codes for CASSLQQQETQYF. Full variable domain (rest looked up from reference TRBV5-1 and TRBJ2-5): KAGVTQTPRYLIKTRGQQVTLSCSPISGHRSVSWYQQTPGQGLQFLFEYFSETQRNKGNFPGRFSGRQFSNSRSEMNVSTLELGDSALYLCASSLQQQETQYFGPGTRLLVL.

The V call is TRBV4-3, the J call TRBJ2-3; TRBD2 matches at 7 bases. CDR3 length: 16 amino acids. Germline CDR1 is LGHNA and CDR2 is YSLEER. V was clipped by 0 bases and J by 2 bases; unmatched bases: 5. The DNA for the CDR3 is TGCGCCAGCAGCCAAGACGAGCGGGACCTCACAGATACGCAGTATTTT. This gives the protein CASSQDERDLTDTQYF.

CDR3 bases: TGTGCCATCAGTGAGTCGGCGGGTGATGAGCAGTTCTTC. Protein sequence: CAISESAGDEQFF. J is TRBJ2-1 and V is TRBV10-3; a weak D match, TRBD2 (5 bases). The germline V gene has CDR1 ENHRY and CDR2 SYGVKD. Trimming took off 0 bases at V and 8 bases at J, with 8 bases between the two ends. This CDR3 has 13 residues.

This clonotype was recorded at least ten times. J is TRBJ2-7 and V is TRBV20-1; no firm D call. This CDR3 region has 11 residues. With 4 bases removed from V and 5 bases from J, the gap between germline ends came to 9 bases. The germline V gene has CDR1 DFQATT and CDR2 SNEGSKA (reference sequence). CDR3 residues: CSAMYANEQYF. The CDR3 DNA reads TGCAGTGCTATGTATGCCAACGAGCAGTACTTC.

This clonotype was seen many times. The chain uses TRBV7-2 and TRBJ1-6; D unclear. Germline assignment: CDR1 SGHTA and CDR2 FQGNSA. V lost 4 bases to trimming and J lost 5 bases, with 15 bases between them. The CDR3 runs 16 residues. The CDR3 is CASSSRPTVDNSPLHF. Here the CDR3 DNA reads TGTGCCAGCAGCTCGAGACCGACGGTAGATAATTCACCCCTCCACTTT. Full variable domain (missing parts from reference TRBV7-2 and TRBJ1-6): GAGVSQSPSNKVTEKGKDVELRCDPISGHTALYWYRQSLGQGLEFLIYFQGNSAPDKSGLPSDRFSAERTGGSVSTLTIQRTQQEDSAVYLCASSSRPTVDNSPLHFGNGTRLTVT.

The chain couples TRBV20-1 to TRBJ1-5, with D unresolved. The CDR3 loop spans 16 amino acids. V was trimmed by 4 bases and J by 1 base, leaving 17 bases between them. CDR1 and CDR2 from the germline V gene are DFQATT and SNEGSKA (reference sequence). CDR3 nucleotides: TGCAGTGCTACCGACACCTTTAGGGAGAGCAATCAGCCCCAGCATTTT. Its translation: CSATDTFRESNQPQHF.

This clonotype was observed many times. The chain has TRBV9 and TRBJ2-2; TRBD2 might be the D (5 bases). This CDR3 is 15 amino acids long. V was shortened by 4 bases and J by 5 bases, with 15 bases between the two germline ends. The germline V gene has CDR1 SGDLS and CDR2 YYNGEE. The DNA of the CDR3 is TGTGCCAGCAGCCAGGAGGCAGGACCTACCGGGGAGCTGTTTTTT. This translates into CASSQEAGPTGELFF.

The V call is TRBV20-1, the J call TRBJ2-3; 9 bases are a match to TRBD1. Trimming at V came to 3 bases and at J to 1 base, leaving 8 bases not matched to a gene. The germline CDR1 and CDR2 sequences are DFQATT and SNEGSKA (reference sequence). The CDR3 has 16 amino acids. CDR3 bases: TGCAGTGCTAGCCCCGGGACAGGGAAAGGCACAGATACGCAGTATTTT. It specifies CSASPGTGKGTDTQYF.

The chain joins TRBV21-1 to TRBJ1-5. TRBV21-1 is labeled a pseudogene. The CDR3 is 15 amino acids. The CDR3 DNA sequence: TGTGCCAGCAGCAAAGCATCCAGCCGGAAACGGCCCCAGCATTTT. Translated: CASSKASSRKRPQHF.

Comments on this clonotype: This may stem from a read error, because a much larger clone lies one nucleotide away. The chain joins TRBV29-1 to TRBJ2-3; 11 bases match TRBD2. Germline V lookup: CDR1 SQVTM, CDR2 ANQGSEA. The CDR3 covers 20 residues. CDR3 bases: TGCAGCGTTCCTAACCAGGCCGGGACTAGCGGAGGCCTTAGCACATATACGCAGTATTTT. Protein sequence: CSVPNQAGTSGGLSTYTQYF.

This clonotype was detected ten times or more. The chain joins TRBV24-1 to TRBJ1-2, with D unclear. CDR1 is KGHDR, CDR2 SFDVKD, per germline. CDR3 length: 13 amino acids. V lost 5 bases and J lost 7, with 13 bases in between. CDR3 nucleotides: TGTGCCACCAGTGGGCCACCCTTTAGTGGCTACACCTTC. As protein: CATSGPPFSGYTF.

This clonotype was detected ten times or more. V is TRBV5-1 and J is TRBJ2-1; D gene uncertain. Germline CDR1 SGHRS, CDR2 YFSETQ. V gave up 0 bases and J gave up 0 bases, with 7 bases separating them. The CDR3 runs 15 residues. The CDR3 DNA is TGCGCCAGCAGCTTGGCTCAAAGCTCCTACAATGAGCAGTTCTTC. Translation: CASSLAQSSYNEQFF.

This clonotype was found a few times. V usage is TRBV7-2 and J usage is TRBJ2-1, with D perhaps TRBD2 (5 bases). CDR1 is SGHTA and CDR2 is FQGNSA in the germline V gene. CDR3 length: 11 residues. V lost 2 bases and J 15 bases, leaving 11 bases between the germline ends. The CDR3 sequence: CASSLSLAMFF. The CDR3 region has the DNA TGTGCCAGCAGCTTATCGCTAGCTATGTTCTTC.

In its sample, this clonotype was seen many times. The rearrangement links TRBV11-2 to TRBJ2-7; D unclear. This CDR3 is built from 12 residues. Trimming left V 5 bases short and J 2 bases short, with 7 bases between. Germline V gives CDR1 SGHAT, CDR2 FQNNGV. CDR3: CASSVGAYEQYF. CDR3 nucleotides: TGTGCCAGCAGCGTTGGCGCCTACGAGCAGTACTTC.

This clonotype was seen more than once but under ten times. The V gene is TRBV11-2, the J gene TRBJ2-1, with a tentative D call TRBD2 (7 bases). This CDR3 comprises 16 residues. Germline V CDR1 and CDR2: SGHAT, FQNNGV. The V and J ends lost 2 bases and 8 bases respectively, with 19 bases between them. DNA for the CDR3: TGTGCCAGCAGCTTAAGGCCCGGGTGGGGGGGCCATGAGCAGTTCTTC. As protein: CASSLRPGWGGHEQFF.

This clonotype was counted only a few times. The chain is built from TRBV15 and TRBJ2-4; 10 nucleotides align to TRBD2. The V gene's germline CDR1 is LNHNV and CDR2 YYDKDF (reference sequence). The CDR3 runs 17 residues. V was clipped by 1 base and J by 10 bases; unmatched bases: 13. In DNA, the CDR3 is TGTGCCACCAGCAGAGGAGGTCAGGGGACTAGCGATTCGATTCAGTACTTC. Residues: CATSRGGQGTSDSIQYF.

V gene TRBV10-2 combines with J gene TRBJ1-6; TRBD1 matches 7 bases. V lost 0 bases, J lost 10 bases, and 6 bases stayed unmatched. Germline V gives CDR1 WSHSY, CDR2 SAAADI. This CDR3 contains 15 residues. CDR3 protein: CASSESETGYSPLHF. As DNA, the CDR3 is TGCGCCAGCAGTGAGTCGGAGACAGGGTACTCACCCCTCCACTTT.

This clonotype occurred many times. This sequence joins TRBV7-2 and TRBJ2-3; perhaps TRBD2 as D (6 bases). V lost 1 base and J lost 6, with 11 bases in between. In germline, CDR1 is SGHTA, CDR2 FQGNSA. The CDR3 consists of 14 residues. In DNA, the CDR3 is TGTGCCAGCAGCTTAGGTGGCGCGGGGGATACGCAGTATTTT. Protein: CASSLGGAGDTQYF.